This T cell receptor (beta chain) appears in the sequencing data of a study of CD8+ T cells in alopecia areata. Findings and caveats of the study: Lesional scalp exceeded normal scalp in clonality, especially in alopecia totalis/universalis. In scalp samples, resident alphabeta T cells of normal skin are also sequenced. Against the mouse data, patients shared TCRs less clearly, possibly for HLA reasons.

Specimens obtained from alopecia areata patients comprised lesional scalp punch biopsies and peripheral blood. Note on this clone: What it binds is unknown. At one end, the junction sequence differs from germline, possibly due to a read error.

cDNA serving as the sequencing template came from extracted, reverse transcribed RNA. Sequenced by immunoSEQ multiplex PCR; TCRdb stores in-frame clones only, minus some. The sample carries 100,000 to 150,000 clones, around 50% recorded once. The germline CDR1 and CDR2 sequences are DFQATT and SNEGSKA (reference sequence). The CDR3 has 11 amino acids. The sample was NKG2D-low CD8+ T cells sorted from blood. The chain is built from TRBV20-1 and TRBJ2-1; tentatively, D is TRBD2 (5 bases). The source is a human donor with alopecia areata. This CDR3 is CSARLVGEVVF. The DNA for the CDR3 is TGCAGTGCTCGATTGGTGGGAGAGGTGGTCTTC.